Following are 7 T cell receptor beta chains from one sample sequenced in a study of blood T cell repertoires in COVID-19. Profiled with immunoSEQ multiplex PCR; TCRdb holds only in-frame clones, not every one. The sample includes around 150,000 clones, approximately 90% of them seen just once. The sequenced sample consisted of peripheral blood. Receptor source: a woman between 55 and 75 years old who had recovered from COVID-19.

This clone has a single count. The gene calls are TRBV2 and TRBJ1-4, with a possible D match to TRBD1 (6 bases). The CDR3 is made up of 13 amino acids. V was trimmed by 8 bases and J by 7 bases, leaving 14 bases between them. Germline CDR1 is SNHLY and CDR2 is FYNNEI. Written as DNA, the CDR3 is TGTGCCAGCGTGGTTATCAGGGGTGAAAAACTGTTTTTT. Protein product: CASVVIRGEKLFF. Based on the CDR3 plus reference TRBV2 and TRBJ1-4, the full variable domain is EPEVTQTPSHQVTQMGQEVILRCVPISNHLYFYWYRQILGQKVEFLVSFYNNEISEKSEIFDDQFSVERPDGSNFTLKIRSTKLEDSAMYFCASVVIRGEKLFFGSGTQLSVL.

The chain combines TRBV30 with TRBJ2-5; the match to TRBD2 covers 8 bases. The CDR3 is made up of 14 amino acids. CDR1 is GTSNPN, CDR2 SVGIG, per germline (reference sequence). The junction had 9 bases not matched to a gene; V was cut back by 5 bases and J by 4 bases. This CDR3 reads CAWESGGAVETQYF. As DNA, the CDR3 is TGTGCCTGGGAATCCGGGGGGGCCGTAGAGACCCAGTACTTC.

V and J are TRBV2 and TRBJ2-7; a possible D gene is TRBD1 (5 bases). This CDR3 spans 14 amino acids. Germline values: CDR1 SNHLY, CDR2 FYNNEI. With 2 bases removed from V and 1 base from J, the gap between germline ends came to 9 bases. The CDR3 protein is CASSESTASYEQYF. CDR3 sequence (DNA): TGTGCCAGCAGTGAATCGACAGCTTCCTACGAGCAGTACTTC.

This chain uses TRBV5-1 with TRBJ1-6; 8 positions match TRBD1. The CDR3 extends over 17 amino acids. CDR1 is SGHRS and CDR2 is YFSETQ in the germline V gene. Germline trimming cut 4 bases from V and 10 bases from J; bases unmatched to any gene: 16. CDR3 DNA sequence: TGCGCCAGCAGCGAAGTTCCGGCGACAGGGGCAGGGTCACCCCTCCACTTT. Its protein is CASSEVPATGAGSPLHF.

The genes are TRBV11-2 and TRBJ2-3; D is ambiguous. With 3 bases removed from V and 5 bases from J, the gap between germline ends came to 9 bases. The CDR3 runs 13 residues. The germline CDR1 and CDR2 sequences are SGHAT and FQNNGV. CDR3 region: CASSFTGEDTQYF. CDR3 nucleotides: TGTGCCAGCAGCTTCACCGGAGAAGATACGCAGTATTTT.

The chain recombines TRBV28 with TRBJ1-2, with 7 bases that match TRBD1. The ends lost 7 bases at V and 0 bases at J; junction bases unmatched: 11. Germline V gene lookup returns CDR1 MDHEN and CDR2 SYDVKM. This CDR3 region has 16 residues. The DNA of the CDR3 is TGTGCCAGCAACATGCCACGGGACAGACCTAACTATGGCTACACCTTC. Its translation is CASNMPRDRPNYGYTF.

The rearrangement joins TRBV5-1 to TRBJ1-6, with TRBD1 matching 10 bases. Looked up from germline, CDR1 is SGHRS and CDR2 is YFSETQ. The CDR3 runs 15 residues. J gave up 9 bases and V 0 bases, and 3 bases lay outside the gene matches. CDR3 protein: CASSLEGQGVSPLHF. The CDR3 DNA is TGCGCCAGCAGCTTGGAAGGACAGGGGGTTTCACCCCTCCACTTT.